These T cell receptor beta chains were read from a single sample in a study of shared clonotypes between healthy human individuals. TCRdb's copy holds only in-frame clones and misses some; the assay was immunoSEQ multiplex PCR. The data hold some 480,000 clones, with roughly 78% observed a single time. Material: PBMCs. These receptors were collected from a woman aged 40 to 50 in good health. Some clones in this sample may be carry-over from other donors' samples. The CDR3 runs from the conserved cysteine through the conserved F or W. A D gene is named only where the DNA matches it firmly. Clone sizes are given selectively: once, few, many, or a class where the clone is expanded.

J,size,V,D,DNA,CDR3
TRBJ2-3,once,TRBV18,NA,TGTGCCAGCTCACCACCGACCCGCACAGATACGCAGTATTTT,CASSPPTRTDTQYF
TRBJ2-3,once,TRBV11-3,NA,TGTGCCAGCAGCATACACACAGATACGCAGTATTTT,CASSIHTDTQYF
TRBJ2-3,NA,TRBV30,TRBD2,TGTGCCTGGAGGCTGGGGGGGGACACAGATACGCAGTATTTT,CAWRLGGDTDTQYF
TRBJ1-2,NA,TRBV29-1,NA,TGCAGCATAGACGGGGCAGGGGAAAGAGGGTCTAACTATGGCTACACCTTC,CSIDGAGERGSNYGYTF
TRBJ2-1,NA,TRBV5-1,TRBD1,TGCGCCAGCAGCCTTTCGGGACAGGGAAACAATGAGCAGTTCTTC,CASSLSGQGNNEQFF
TRBJ1-5,NA,TRBV7-2,NA,TGTGCCAGCAGCTTGGGACAACGCAATCAGCCCCAGCATTTT,CASSLGQRNQPQHF
TRBJ2-7,NA,TRBV5-1,NA,TGCGCCAGCAGCCCCCAGGGCTCAAGGCCCTACGAGCAGTACTTC,CASSPQGSRPYEQYF
TRBJ1-2,few,TRBV5-1,TRBD1,TGCGCCAGCAGCTTACAGGGGGCGTTAGGCTATGGCTACACCTTC,CASSLQGALGYGYTF
TRBJ1-1,once,TRBV9,TRBD1,TGTGCCAGCAGCGCGCAAACAGGGGGCACTGAAGCTTTCTTT,CASSAQTGGTEAFF
TRBJ1-4,NA,TRBV10-1,NA,TGCGCCAGCAGTGAGTCCCTAGGACCTATGAGGAGAACTAATGAAAAACTGTTTTTT,CASSESLGPMRRTNEKLFF
TRBJ1-1,NA,TRBV11-3,NA,TGTGCCAGCAGCTTAGAGAGGGGGACTGAAGCTTTCTTT,CASSLERGTEAFF
TRBJ1-2,many,TRBV4-2,NA,TGTGCCAGCAGCCAAGAAGGGGCCCACTATGGCTACACCTTC,CASSQEGAHYGYTF
TRBJ2-3,NA,TRBV6-1,NA,TGTGCCAGCAGTGAATGGAGTTTAAATACGCAGTATTTT,CASSEWSLNTQYF
TRBJ2-7,NA,TRBV11-2,NA,TGTGCCAGCAGCCCAAGACCGGGACAAGAACAACACTACGAGCAGTACTTC,CASSPRPGQEQHYEQYF
TRBJ2-7,few,TRBV5-1,NA,TGCGCCAGCAGCTTGGATGGCAACCATCCCTACGAGCAGTACTTC,CASSLDGNHPYEQYF
TRBJ1-2,NA,TRBV5-1,NA,TGCGCCAGCAGCTTGGGGTGGGGCCCGACCTATGGCTACACCTTC,CASSLGWGPTYGYTF
TRBJ2-7,NA,TRBV6-6,NA,TGTGCCAGCAGCAGAAATGCGGGGTCCGGCGAGCAGTACTTC,CASSRNAGSGEQYF
TRBJ1-6,NA,TRBV9,NA,TGTGCCAGCAGCCTCGGGGGGCCCCTCCACTTT,CASSLGGPLHF
TRBJ2-3,NA,TRBV5-1,TRBD1,TGCGCCAGCAGCCCTAGACAGGGATCGAGCACAGATACGCAGTATTTT,CASSPRQGSSTDTQYF
TRBJ2-7,NA,TRBV30,NA,TGTGCCTGCACCTGGGACTCTAGCTCCTACGAGCAGTACTTC,CACTWDSSSYEQYF
TRBJ2-1,NA,TRBV9,TRBD2,TGCGCCAGCAGCGTGGTAGCGGGAGGTGAGCAGTTCTTC,CASSVVAGGEQFF
TRBJ2-7,NA,TRBV6-5,TRBD2,TGTGCCAGCAGTTACTCGCGGGGGGCCTCCTACGAGCAGTACTTC,CASSYSRGASYEQYF
TRBJ2-7,NA,TRBV2,NA,TGTGCCAGCAGCAACCCGGGAGCTGGGTACGAGCAGTACTTC,CASSNPGAGYEQYF